A selection of T cell receptor beta chains follows, all from one sample in a study of PD-1 blockade in classical Hodgkin lymphoma. TCRdb's table, derived via immunoSEQ multiplex PCR, lists solely in-frame clones and lacks some. The sample consists of 100,000 or so clones, roughly nine tenths of them appearing once. The starting material was peripheral blood mononuclear cells (PBMCs), obtained before the fourth cycle of nivolumab. These TCRs come from a human donor with classical Hodgkin lymphoma. Both conserved end residues are part of each CDR3. The D gene is left open where the match is weak. Clone size appears in some rows only: once, few, many, or a class for an expanded clone.

>TRBJ2-7|.|TRBV5-4|15|TRBD1
CASSLPGTGLIEQYF
TGTGCCAGCAGCTTGCCTGGGACAGGCCTTATAGAGCAGTACTTC
>TRBJ2-1|once|TRBV4-1|16|.
CASSQDFGSSYNEQFF
TGCGCCAGCAGCCAAGATTTCGGGAGCTCCTACAATGAGCAGTTCTTC
>TRBJ2-1|once|TRBV7-2|14|.
CASSLGDLNDEQFF
TGTGCCAGCAGCTTGGGTGACTTGAACGATGAGCAGTTCTTC
>TRBJ2-7|.|TRBV29-1|13|.
CSVRADSSYEQYF
TGCAGCGTCCGAGCGGACAGCTCCTACGAGCAGTACTTC
>TRBJ1-2|once|TRBV19|16|TRBD1
CASSISPGDRGYGYTF
TGTGCCAGTAGTATTAGCCCCGGAGACAGGGGCTATGGCTACACCTTC
>TRBJ2-3|few|TRBV10-3|15|TRBD2
CAISAGAGGTDTQYF
TGTGCCATCAGTGCTGGAGCGGGAGGCACAGATACGCAGTATTTT
>TRBJ1-5|.|TRBV27|13|TRBD1
CASKGAGSQPQHF
TGTGCCAGCAAGGGGGCTGGGAGTCAGCCCCAGCATTTT
>TRBJ1-5|.|TRBV15|14|.
CATSFRVGNQPQHF
TGTGCCACCAGTTTCAGAGTGGGTAATCAGCCCCAGCATTTT
>TRBJ2-1|.|TRBV19|16|.
CASTPGHPSPYNEQFF
TGTGCCAGTACCCCGGGACATCCTTCCCCCTACAATGAGCAGTTCTTC
>TRBJ2-7|.|TRBV4-2|17|TRBD2
CASSQLTGTSGSYEQYF
TGTGCCAGCAGCCAGTTAACCGGGACTAGCGGGAGTTACGAGCAGTACTTC
>TRBJ2-3|.|TRBV7-9|17|TRBD2
CASSPPVAGVGTDTQYF
TGTGCCAGCAGCCCCCCGGTGGCGGGAGTAGGCACAGATACGCAGTATTTT
>TRBJ2-7|.|TRBV6-1|17|TRBD2
CASREGVAGGGGYEQYF
TGTGCCAGCAGGGAAGGGGTAGCGGGAGGTGGGGGCTACGAGCAGTACTTC
>TRBJ2-5|.|TRBV18|16|TRBD1
CASSPRTGAPRGTQYF
TGTGCCAGCTCACCGAGGACAGGGGCACCCAGGGGGACCCAGTACTTC
>TRBJ2-5|.|TRBV5-4|12|.
CASSASLETQYF
TGTGCCAGCAGCGCTTCGTTAGAGACCCAGTACTTC
>TRBJ2-7|.|TRBV5-1|13|TRBD1
CASRTGRSYEQYF
TGCGCCAGCCGGACAGGACGCTCCTACGAGCAGTACTTC
>TRBJ1-2|.|TRBV7-2|16|.
CASSLTPGIRDHGYTF
TGTGCCAGCAGCCTAACGCCGGGAATTAGGGATCATGGCTACACCTTC
>TRBJ1-2|.|TRBV6-5|13|TRBD1
CASTHRGNYGYTF
TGTGCCAGCACGCACAGGGGAAACTATGGCTACACCTTC
>TRBJ1-5|.|TRBV6-5|13|TRBD1
CASSVQGAQPQHF
TGTGCCAGCAGCGTACAGGGGGCACAGCCCCAGCATTTT
>TRBJ1-5|.|TRBV19|14|.
CASRPGQSNQPQHF
TGTGCCAGCAGACCCGGACAGAGCAATCAGCCCCAGCATTTT
>TRBJ2-5|.|TRBV5-1|14|TRBD2
CASSLAGAEETQYF
TGCGCCAGCAGCTTAGCGGGGGCGGAGGAGACCCAGTACTTC
>TRBJ2-1|.|TRBV5-6|14|TRBD2
CASSLTSGYNEQFF
TGTGCCAGCAGCTTGACTAGCGGTTATAATGAGCAGTTCTTC
>TRBJ1-4|.|TRBV29-1|13|TRBD1
CSVVGGANEKLFF
TGCAGCGTTGTAGGGGGCGCTAATGAAAAACTGTTTTTT
>TRBJ2-3|.|TRBV10-3|15|.
CAIKAGLPSTDTQYF
TGTGCCATCAAAGCGGGCTTACCCAGCACAGATACGCAGTATTTT
>TRBJ2-7|.|TRBV7-8|13|.
CASSLGISYEQYF
TGTGCCAGCAGCTTAGGCATTTCCTACGAGCAGTACTTC